These 20 T cell receptor beta chains originate from one sample sequenced in a study of a mutant IDH1 vaccine in newly diagnosed glioma. Assay: immunoSEQ multiplex PCR; the TCRdb copy retains only in-frame clones and omits some. The sample lists around 50,000 clones, roughly 85% occurring once. This sample's time point: baseline, week 1 (first vaccination visit). The treatment is: pre-vaccination baseline after standard-of-care therapy. The starting material was PBMCs, obtained from a glioma patient treated with radiotherapy, temozolomide or both. These receptors originate from a man between 35 and 55 years old with glioma.

The chain is built from TRBV14 and TRBJ2-5, with D uncertain. There are 12 residues in the CDR3. The ends were cut back, 4 bases at V and 2 bases at J, with 5 bases in the middle. Germline V gene data show CDR1 as SGHDN and CDR2 as FVKESK. Here the CDR3 reads CASSLLQETQYF. The DNA for the CDR3 is TGTGCCAGCAGCCTCCTTCAAGAGACCCAGTACTTC.

J is TRBJ2-2 and V is TRBV11-2; 9 bases fit TRBD2. The junction had 12 bases not matched to a gene; V was cut back by 5 bases and J by 2 bases. The CDR3 loop spans 18 amino acids. The germline V gene has CDR1 SGHAT and CDR2 FQNNGV. The CDR3 spells CASSPRSLAGTNTGELFF. DNA for the CDR3: TGTGCCAGCAGCCCCCGAAGCCTAGCGGGAACAAACACCGGGGAGCTGTTTTTT.

CDR3 bases: TGTGCCAGCAGTCCCTCTAGCGGGGGGACCTACAATGAGCAGTTCTTC. Translated: CASSPSSGGTYNEQFF. V gene TRBV25-1 combines with J gene TRBJ2-1; TRBD2 matches at 11 bases. CDR3 length equals 16 residues. V shed 5 bases and J 2 bases; nucleotides not matched to a gene: 5. From germline, CDR1 is MGHDK and CDR2 SYGVNS.

The chain is built from TRBV19 and TRBJ2-3; 7 nucleotides line up with TRBD2. Losses at the gene ends were 6 bases for V and 4 bases for J; bases not matched to a gene: 10. Germline V gene sequence: CDR1 LNHDA, CDR2 SQIVND (reference sequence). The CDR3 spans 15 residues. The DNA of the CDR3 is TGTGCCAGTAGGGATCGGGGCGGGAGTGCAGATACGCAGTATTTT. Encoded protein: CASRDRGGSADTQYF.

CDR3 sequence: CASGPGTGATGANVLTF. The CDR3 nucleotides read TGCGCCAGCGGACCCGGGACAGGGGCTACCGGGGCCAACGTCCTGACTTTC. V and J are TRBV5-1 and TRBJ2-6, with 10 bases matching TRBD1. Germline lookup yields CDR1 SGHRS and CDR2 YFSETQ. After removal of 7 bases from V and 4 bases from J, the junction contained 11 bases not matched to a gene. The CDR3 loop spans 17 amino acids.

The chain joins TRBV6-5 to TRBJ2-5; 8 nucleotides align to TRBD1. The germline gives CDR1 MNHEY, CDR2 SVGAGI. The trim removed 6 bases at V and 4 bases at J, leaving 4 bases unmatched. CDR3 length: 13 amino acids. The CDR3: CASRDRVPETQYF. Written as DNA, the CDR3 is TGTGCCAGCAGGGACAGGGTGCCAGAGACCCAGTACTTC.

This clone appeared once. The V gene is TRBV5-6, the J gene TRBJ2-7; D might be TRBD2 (5 bases). Germline V gene data show CDR1 as SGHDT and CDR2 as YYEEEE. The CDR3 loop spans 16 amino acids. V dropped 3 bases and J dropped 2 bases, with 18 bases sitting between them. The CDR3 region has the DNA TGTGCCAGCAGCTGGGAGCGGTTAAGGATCCCCTACGAGCAGTACTTC. It is translated as CASSWERLRIPYEQYF.

This chain connects TRBV9 to TRBJ2-7; the D is unclear. V lost 0 bases and J 6 bases, leaving 16 bases between the germline ends. The length of the CDR3 is 15 residues. The germline CDR1 and CDR2 sequences are SGDLS and YYNGEE. CDR3 amino acids: CASSVGSRKSTEQYF. For the CDR3, the DNA is TGTGCCAGCAGCGTAGGGAGCAGAAAGTCCACCGAGCAGTACTTC.

The chain recombines TRBV7-2 with TRBJ2-1; 8 bases are a match to TRBD2. With 4 bases clipped from V and 3 bases from J, the junction kept 5 bases outside the gene matches. Germline assignment: CDR1 SGHTA and CDR2 FQGNSA. The CDR3 length is 15 residues. CDR3 amino acids: CASSSSGRLYNEQFF. Written as DNA, the CDR3 is TGTGCCAGCAGCTCCAGCGGGAGACTCTACAATGAGCAGTTCTTC.

The chain carries TRBV25-1 and TRBJ1-5; D is uncertain. Trimming stripped 4 bases from V and 0 bases from J, with 16 bases between. This CDR3 has 17 amino acids. CDR1 and CDR2 from the germline V gene are MGHDK and SYGVNS. CDR3 nucleotide sequence: TGTGCCAGCAGTGCAACCCCTCCCTTACATAGCAATCAGCCCCAGCATTTT. Its protein product is CASSATPPLHSNQPQHF. Together with reference TRBV25-1 and TRBJ1-5, the CDR3 gives the full variable domain: EADIYQTPRYLVIGTGKKITLECSQTMGHDKMYWYQQDPGMELHLIHYSYGVNSTEKGDLSSESTVSRIRTEHFPLTLESARPSHTSQYLCASSATPPLHSNQPQHFGDGTRLSIL.

The chain recombines TRBV5-6 with TRBJ2-5, with 9 nucleotides matching TRBD2. The germline V gene encodes CDR1 SGHDT and CDR2 YYEEEE. The CDR3 runs 15 residues. V dropped 3 bases and J dropped 10; count of bases not matched to a gene: 13. CDR3 in amino acids: CASSSWGLAGNIQYF. The CDR3, as DNA: TGTGCCAGCAGCTCTTGGGGGCTAGCGGGGAATATCCAGTACTTC.

The chain uses TRBV5-6 and TRBJ1-2, with TRBD1 matching 8 bases. The CDR3 consists of 14 residues. V lost 0 bases, J lost 7 bases, and 5 bases stayed unmatched. Looked up from germline, CDR1 is SGHDT and CDR2 is YYEEEE. The CDR3 nucleotides read TGTGCCAGCAGCTTGGCCGGCAGGGGGCTTGGCTACACCTTC. It encodes CASSLAGRGLGYTF.

The rearrangement joins TRBV27 to TRBJ2-7; D may correspond to TRBD1 or TRBD2 (6 bases each). Germline-derived CDR1 and CDR2 are MNHEY and SMNVEV (reference sequence). Trimming stripped 5 bases from V and 9 bases from J, with 23 bases between. CDR3 length equals 15 residues. The CDR3 DNA is TGTGCCAGCAGTCTCTCCCCCACTCGGAGGGGGTGGCAGTACTTC. The encoded protein is CASSLSPTRRGWQYF.

The V gene is TRBV7-2, the J gene TRBJ1-5; TRBD1 is a possible D gene (5 bases). This CDR3 region has 15 residues. The V gene's germline CDR1 is SGHTA and CDR2 FQGNSA. Trimming pared 0 bases from V and 6 bases from J, leaving 12 bases between. CDR3 residues: CASSLATRGVQPQHF. CDR3 DNA: TGTGCCAGCAGCTTAGCCACTCGGGGCGTTCAGCCCCAGCATTTT.

The chain links TRBV9 to TRBJ1-3; unclear D gene. Trimming removed 3 bases from V and 3 bases from J, with 10 bases in between. CDR1 SGDLS and CDR2 YYNGEE come from the germline V gene. The CDR3 contains 14 residues. For the CDR3, the DNA is TGTGCCAGCAGCGCGCGACTCGGTGGAAACACCATATATTTT. Its translation is CASSARLGGNTIYF. Combining the CDR3 with reference TRBV9 and TRBJ1-3 gives the whole variable domain DSGVTQTPKHLITATGQRVTLRCSPRSGDLSVYWYQQSLDQGLQFLIQYYNGEERAKGNILERFSAQQFPDLHSELNLSSLELGDSALYFCASSARLGGNTIYFGEGSWLTVV.

This chain connects TRBV5-6 to TRBJ2-1; TRBD1 matches at 9 bases. The CDR3 has 14 residues. The germline V gene has CDR1 SGHDT and CDR2 YYEEEE. V dropped 4 bases and J dropped 4; count of bases not matched to a gene: 3. The CDR3 DNA reads as TGTGCCAGCAGCCAGGACAGGGGATACAATGAGCAGTTCTTC. This encodes CASSQDRGYNEQFF.

The chain joins TRBV10-1 to TRBJ2-2; D remains ambiguous. The CDR3 contains 11 residues. Trimming took off 10 bases at V and 6 bases at J, with 9 bases between the two ends. Germline V CDR1 and CDR2: WNHNN, SYGVQD (reference sequence). DNA of the CDR3: TGCGCCAACCTATCCCCCGGGGAGCTGTTTTTT. It encodes CANLSPGELFF.

With respect to this clone: Other DNA sequences of this sample code for an identical CDR3. The V and J genes are TRBV6-5 and TRBJ1-5; weak D call: TRBD1 (6 bases). Germline V gene lookup returns CDR1 MNHEY and CDR2 SVGAGI. Trimming took off 6 bases at V and 0 bases at J, with 9 bases between the two ends. The CDR3 extends over 14 amino acids. The CDR3 nucleotides read TGTGCCAGCAGAACAGGGTATAGCAATCAGCCCCAGCATTTT. Amino acid sequence: CASRTGYSNQPQHF.

V gene TRBV5-1 combines with J gene TRBJ2-1; D is undetermined. Trimming stripped 2 bases from V and 0 bases from J, with 6 bases between. Germline lookup yields CDR1 SGHRS and CDR2 YFSETQ. The CDR3 has 14 amino acids. CDR3 amino acids: CASSFWGSYNEQFF. The CDR3 nucleotides read TGCGCCAGCAGCTTCTGGGGCTCCTACAATGAGCAGTTCTTC.

CDR3 nucleotides: TGCGCCAGCAGCTTGGCCAGGGGCAAGAACACTGAAGCTTTCTTT. This codes for CASSLARGKNTEAFF. The chain is built from TRBV5-1 and TRBJ1-1; D might be TRBD1 (6 bases). This CDR3 is built from 15 residues. Germline V lookup: CDR1 SGHRS, CDR2 YFSETQ. Between the trimmed V and J ends, which lost 0 bases and 1 base, there was a span of 10 bases.